Described below is a single TCR beta chain sequence and its context. The data were obtained in a study of cytomegalovirus exposure and HLA in healthy donors. The PCR ran on 60 Vbeta and 13 Jbeta primers. Some clones are missing from TCRdb's copy, which holds only in-frame ones; the method was immunoSEQ multiplex PCR. The repertoire table contains under 200,000 clones. The source material was PBMCs. This receptor was taken from a man aged 30 to 45 in good health and CMV-seronegative.

The CDR3 region is CASSPYPGQGGYTF. For the CDR3, the DNA is TGTGCCAGCAGTCCCTACCCCGGACAGGGTGGCTACACCTTC. This chain connects TRBV27 to TRBJ1-2; 8 nucleotides agree with TRBD1. Losses at the gene ends were 5 bases for V and 7 bases for J; bases not matched to a gene: 9. The CDR3 covers 14 residues. Germline CDR1 and CDR2: MNHEY and SMNVEV (reference sequence).